This section outlines one TCR beta chain sequence together with its context. This record belongs to a study of control samples from healthy donors and cancer patients. Profiling relied on immunoSEQ multiplex PCR, and the TCRdb table lists in-frame clones only, not all of them. The sample lists about 130,000 clones, 75% to 95% occurring once. From germline, CDR1 is SGDLS and CDR2 YYNGEE. This CDR3 is 13 amino acids long. V shed 3 bases and J shed 0 bases, with 6 bases lying between them. This clonotype was sampled from a man aged 18 to 30 in good health. The material sequenced was blood. The J gene is TRBJ1-2, the V gene TRBV9, with no clear D. CDR3 residues: CASSDTANYGYTF. The CDR3, as DNA: TGTGCCAGCAGCGACACAGCTAACTATGGCTACACCTTC. The complete variable domain, with remaining parts taken from reference TRBV9 and TRBJ1-2, reads DSGVTQTPKHLITATGQRVTLRCSPRSGDLSVYWYQQSLDQGLQFLIQYYNGEERAKGNILERFSAQQFPDLHSELNLSSLELGDSALYFCASSDTANYGYTFGSGTRLTVV.